This T cell receptor beta chain was profiled in a study of T cell changes during pregnancy in multiple sclerosis. CDR1 SNHLY and CDR2 FYNNEI come from the germline V gene. CDR3 length: 13 amino acids. TCRdb's copy holds only in-frame clones and misses some; the assay was immunoSEQ multiplex PCR. The sample has tens of thousands of clones, approximately 92% seen once. The chain recombines TRBV2 with TRBJ1-2; no firm D call. This sequence originates from a female donor in good health, enrolled as a control in a pregnancy study. Sequencing was performed on peripheral blood, taken in the third trimester of pregnancy. CDR3: CAVPTAPGYGYTF. In DNA, the CDR3 is TGTGCTGTCCCGACTGCCCCGGGCTATGGCTACACCTTC.